These 26 T cell receptor beta chains originate from one sample sequenced in a study of CD8 T cells in Susac syndrome. Random hexamers were used to reverse transcribe roughly 0.45 to 1 ug of RNA. TCRdb recomputed calls from the immunoSEQ multiplex PCR reads with MiXCR, one row per CDR3 protein. The table records about 180,000 distinct CDR3 sequences, approximately 95% of them present only once. The sequenced material came from CD8+ T cells from PBMCs. These receptor sequences come from a human donor with multiple sclerosis.

V is TRBV20-1 and J is TRBJ1-5, with D possibly matching TRBD1 (5 bases). The CDR3 loop spans 14 amino acids. CDR1 and CDR2 from the germline V gene are DFQATT and SNEGSKA (reference sequence). Trimming removed 6 bases from V and 1 base from J, with 13 bases in between. CDR3 in DNA: TGCAGTGCGCTAGAGGGGTTGAGCAATCAGCCCCAGCATTTT. Amino acid sequence: CSALEGLSNQPQHF.

V usage is TRBV6-1 and J usage is TRBJ2-7; 8 nucleotides match TRBD2. Germline loops: CDR1 MNHNS, CDR2 SASEGT. J was trimmed by 6 bases and V by 11 bases; bases with no gene match: 12. The CDR3 runs 13 residues. CDR3 protein: CAGHSAGVFEQYF. In DNA, the CDR3 is TGTGCCGGCCACTCAGCGGGAGTTTTCGAGCAGTACTTC.

The chain joins TRBV9 to TRBJ2-5; D might be TRBD1 (7 bases). The V gene's germline CDR1 is SGDLS and CDR2 YYNGEE. CDR3 length: 15 amino acids. V lost 4 bases and J 5 bases, leaving 18 bases between the germline ends. Here the CDR3 DNA reads TGTGCCAGCAGCCGCGGGACAGAGGTGACTGAGACCCAGTACTTC. It codes for CASSRGTEVTETQYF.

J is TRBJ2-3 and V is TRBV5-1; tentatively, D is TRBD2 (6 bases). This CDR3 has 15 amino acids. The V end lost 0 bases, the J end lost 1 base, and 9 bases lay between the germline ends. Germline lookup yields CDR1 SGHRS and CDR2 YFSETQ. The CDR3: CASSLVTGGTDTQYF. In nucleotides, the CDR3 is TGCGCCAGCAGCTTGGTTACGGGGGGCACAGATACGCAGTATTTT.

For the CDR3, the DNA is TGTGCCAGCAGCCAAGGGGATGAGCAGTTCTTC. This codes for CASSQGDEQFF. The rearrangement links TRBV3-1 to TRBJ2-1; D remains ambiguous. CDR1 and CDR2 (germline): LGHDT, YNNKEL (reference sequence). Trimming removed 1 base at V and 8 bases at J, with 3 bases between. The CDR3 has 11 residues.

CDR3 region: CSARGVDEQFF. The CDR3 nucleotides are TGCAGTGCTAGGGGGGTGGATGAGCAGTTCTTC. This rearrangement joins TRBV20-1 to TRBJ2-1, with D tentatively TRBD1 or TRBD2 (5 bases each). Between the trimmed V and J ends, which lost 3 bases and 8 bases, there was a span of 8 bases. This CDR3 region has 11 residues. Germline V lookup: CDR1 DFQATT, CDR2 SNEGSKA (reference sequence).

This clonotype has only a few counts. This rearrangement joins TRBV7-9 to TRBJ2-7; the D is unclear. The CDR3 extends over 12 amino acids. The V end lost 5 bases, the J end lost 2 bases, and 7 bases lay between the germline ends. CDR1 is SEHNR and CDR2 is FQNEAQ in the germline V gene (reference sequence). In DNA form, the CDR3 reads TGTGCCAGCAGCCCCGAGACCTACGAGCAGTACTTC. This codes for CASSPETYEQYF.

The chain uses TRBV27 and TRBJ2-7; no clear D. Germline V lookup: CDR1 MNHEY, CDR2 SMNVEV (reference sequence). Trimming stripped 8 bases from V and 3 bases from J, with 14 bases between. The CDR3 spans 13 residues. The CDR3 sequence is CASFSRVGYEQYF. The DNA for the CDR3 is TGTGCCAGCTTTTCAAGGGTGGGCTACGAGCAGTACTTC.

The CDR3 sequence: CASSVGTTNYEQYF. In DNA form, the CDR3 reads TGTGCCAGCAGCGTCGGGACAACAAACTACGAGCAGTACTTC. The rearrangement joins TRBV9 to TRBJ2-7; a weak D match, TRBD1 (6 bases). Germline-derived CDR1 and CDR2 are SGDLS and YYNGEE. V was shortened by 2 bases and J by 3 bases, with 12 bases between the two germline ends. This CDR3 is built from 14 residues.

The genes are TRBV20-1 and TRBJ2-1; D unresolved. The CDR3 length is 17 residues. Germline-derived CDR1 and CDR2 are DFQATT and SNEGSKA (reference sequence). Trimming left V 2 bases short and J 9 bases short, with 26 bases between. The CDR3 nucleotides read TGCAGTGCTAGAACAGACTCCCCACAAATAAAATTCCGTGAGCAGTTCTTC. Translating gives CSARTDSPQIKFREQFF.

This chain uses TRBV28 with TRBJ2-5; 9 bases fit TRBD2. This CDR3 spans 16 amino acids. Losses at the gene ends were 11 bases for V and 4 bases for J; bases not matched to a gene: 17. Looked up from germline, CDR1 is MDHEN and CDR2 is SYDVKM. The CDR3, as DNA: TGTGCCGGGGGGAGAGCGGGAGGCCAGGGAGGAGAGACCCAGTACTTC. Amino acids: CAGGRAGGQGGETQYF.

This chain links TRBV28 with TRBJ2-7; D is possibly TRBD2 (6 bases). V lost 3 bases, J lost 4 bases, and 19 bases lay in between. This CDR3 is built from 16 residues. The germline gives CDR1 MDHEN, CDR2 SYDVKM. The CDR3 protein is CASSFPPRTAGYEQYF. The CDR3, as DNA: TGTGCCAGCAGTTTCCCCCCACGGACGGCGGGGTACGAGCAGTACTTC.

The rearrangement links TRBV20-1 to TRBJ1-2; the D gene is possibly TRBD1 (5 bases). The CDR3 is made up of 15 amino acids. Per germline, CDR1 DFQATT and CDR2 SNEGSKA (reference sequence). Trimming left V 0 bases short and J 6 bases short, with 17 bases between. CDR3 nucleotide sequence: TGCAGTGCTAGAGATTTGTCGATGGGGCATAATGGCTACACCTTC. This gives the protein CSARDLSMGHNGYTF.

V and J are TRBV7-8 and TRBJ2-1; 8 bases match TRBD2. The CDR3 consists of 16 residues. Germline V gene lookup returns CDR1 SGHVS and CDR2 FQNEAQ. The V segment lost 6 bases and the J segment 8 bases; nucleotides outside the gene matches: 15. CDR3 DNA: TGTGCCAGCAGGTACTCGACCGGGACTAGTATTCATGAGCAGTTCTTC. Translating gives CASRYSTGTSIHEQFF.

The chain links TRBV28 to TRBJ2-1; TRBD2 matches at 14 bases. The germline CDR1 and CDR2 sequences are MDHEN and SYDVKM. The junction had 9 bases not matched to a gene; V was cut back by 8 bases and J by 3 bases. The CDR3 loop spans 17 amino acids. In nucleotides, the CDR3 is TGTGCCAGCTCAAGCGGGACTAGCGGGAGTTTCTACAATGAGCAGTTCTTC. It specifies CASSSGTSGSFYNEQFF.

This chain connects TRBV7-9 to TRBJ2-7, with D hard to call. This CDR3 comprises 11 residues. Germline CDR1 and CDR2: SEHNR and FQNEAQ (reference sequence). V lost 6 bases and J 6 bases, leaving 9 bases between the germline ends. CDR3 bases: TGTGCCAGCAGGCAAGACTCCGAGCAGTACTTC. The encoded protein is CASRQDSEQYF.

The chain employs TRBV20-1 and TRBJ2-1; D unclear. Germline values: CDR1 DFQATT, CDR2 SNEGSKA (reference sequence). The CDR3 totals 15 residues. V gave up 6 bases and J gave up 0 bases, with 15 bases separating them. CDR3: CSALGRALSYNEQFF. The CDR3 DNA sequence: TGCAGTGCCTTAGGAAGGGCTCTCTCCTACAATGAGCAGTTCTTC.

This clonotype was recorded only once. The rearrangement joins TRBV20-1 to TRBJ2-7; D remains ambiguous. Looked up from germline, CDR1 is DFQATT and CDR2 is SNEGSKA (reference sequence). This CDR3 comprises 12 residues. Trimming shortened V by 6 bases and J by 3 bases, and 12 bases separated the two germline ends. The CDR3 reads CSAKSRIYEQYF. For the CDR3, the DNA is TGCAGTGCCAAATCCAGGATCTACGAGCAGTACTTC.

The V call is TRBV20-1, the J call TRBJ1-2, with D hard to call. Germline CDR1 DFQATT, CDR2 SNEGSKA (reference sequence). The CDR3 sequence is 10 residues long. Trimming removed 7 bases from V and 7 bases from J, with 10 bases in between. CDR3 nucleotides: TGCAGTGTCCCTTTTCCTGGCTACACCTTC. Protein product: CSVPFPGYTF.

V usage is TRBV4-1 and J usage is TRBJ1-2, with D perhaps matching TRBD1 (6 bases). Trimming shortened V by 4 bases and J by 5 bases, and 17 bases separated the two germline ends. CDR3 size: 15 residues. The germline V gene encodes CDR1 MGHRA and CDR2 YSYEKL. The CDR3 spells CASSPITQGRYGYTF. The CDR3 DNA is TGCGCCAGCAGCCCGATTACACAGGGTCGGTATGGCTACACCTTC.

The V call is TRBV27, the J call TRBJ1-5; D is uncertain. The germline CDR1 and CDR2 sequences are MNHEY and SMNVEV (reference sequence). The CDR3 is made up of 14 amino acids. V was pared by 3 bases and J by 7 bases, with 13 bases between. CDR3 in DNA: TGTGCCAGCAGTTTGCGGGGAGAATTGCAGCCCCAGCATTTT. Protein product: CASSLRGELQPQHF.

The CDR3 nucleotides read TGTGCCACCAGCATCAGGGCGGATACGCAGTATTTT. The encoded protein is CATSIRADTQYF. This rearrangement joins TRBV24-1 to TRBJ2-3; D perhaps matches TRBD1 (5 bases). The germline V gene encodes CDR1 KGHDR and CDR2 SFDVKD. CDR3 size: 12 residues. V was clipped by 7 bases and J by 6 bases, with 10 bases between them.

V and J are TRBV12-3 or TRBV12-4 and TRBJ2-5; 7 positions match TRBD2. The CDR3 is 16 residues long. J gave up 1 base and V 2 bases, and 7 bases lay outside the gene matches. The CDR3 sequence: CASSLKAGLRQETQYF. DNA of the CDR3: TGTGCCAGCAGTTTAAAAGCGGGACTACGCCAAGAGACCCAGTACTTC.

The gene calls are TRBV15 and TRBJ2-1; TRBD2 matches at 10 bases. Germline assignment: CDR1 LNHNV and CDR2 YYDKDF (reference sequence). The V and J ends lost 5 bases and 9 bases, in that order; junction bases with no gene match: 13. The CDR3 contains 16 residues. CDR3 region: CATSGERGGSGGEQFF. In nucleotides, the CDR3 is TGTGCCACCAGCGGGGAGCGGGGGGGCTCCGGAGGTGAGCAGTTCTTC.

The V call is TRBV11-2, the J call TRBJ2-5; tentative D call: TRBD2 (6 bases). Germline assignment: CDR1 SGHAT and CDR2 FQNNGV. CDR3 length equals 14 residues. With 4 bases removed from V and 3 bases from J, the gap between germline ends came to 12 bases. Here the CDR3 reads CASSSEIAEETQYF. As DNA, the CDR3 is TGTGCCAGCAGCTCAGAAATAGCGGAAGAGACCCAGTACTTC. Full variable domain (outside the CDR3, taken from reference TRBV11-2 and TRBJ2-5): EAGVAQSPRYKIIEKRQSVAFWCNPISGHATLYWYQQILGQGPKLLIQFQNNGVVDDSQLPKDRFSAERLKGVDSTLKIQPAKLEDSAVYLCASSSEIAEETQYFGPGTRLLVL.

J is TRBJ2-3 and V is TRBV2; 8 bases align to TRBD1. This CDR3 region has 16 residues. CDR1 SNHLY and CDR2 FYNNEI come from the germline V gene. V shed 1 base and J 3 bases; nucleotides not matched to a gene: 6. CDR3 loop: CASSEGGTGLTDTQYF. In DNA, the CDR3 is TGTGCCAGCAGTGAAGGGGGGACAGGTTTGACAGATACGCAGTATTTT.